This T cell receptor (beta chain) was documented in a study of blood T cell repertoires in COVID-19. Study in general: Some COVID-19 samples were acute and others convalescent; all came from the United States, Italy and Spain. PBMCs, B-cell-depleted T cells, or T cells provided the cDNA or gDNA that made up the material.

Germline V CDR1 and CDR2: SEHNR, FQNEAQ (reference sequence). The CDR3 is 14 residues long. Trimming shortened V by 3 bases and J by 2 bases, and 10 bases separated the two germline ends. In the study's own analysis: The authors estimated nucleated cell counts from reference gene primer amplification. The data were produced by immunoSEQ multiplex PCR, yet TCRdb's version contains in-frame clones alone and is incomplete. D and trimming were read from the DNA, whereas the V and J calls and clone size are those reported in that table. The sample carries roughly 210,000 clones, 84% recorded once. Patients of the Seattle cohort, enrolled during active infection, were followed longitudinally.

This sequence was found in a woman older than 75 with COVID-19, enrolled during active disease. The rearrangement uses TRBV7-9 and TRBJ1-2; TRBD1 might be the D (5 bases). Sequenced sample: peripheral blood. CDR3 sequence (DNA): TGTGCCAGCAGCTTCTCGGGGGTAAACTATGGCTACACCTTC. It is translated as CASSFSGVNYGYTF.